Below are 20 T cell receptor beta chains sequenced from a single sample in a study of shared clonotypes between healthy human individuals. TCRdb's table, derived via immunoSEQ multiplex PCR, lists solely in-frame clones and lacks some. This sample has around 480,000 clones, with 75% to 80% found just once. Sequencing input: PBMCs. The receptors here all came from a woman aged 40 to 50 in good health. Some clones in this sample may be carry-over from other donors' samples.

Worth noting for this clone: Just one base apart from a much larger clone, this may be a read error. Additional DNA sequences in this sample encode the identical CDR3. The CDR3 DNA sequence: TGCGCCAGCAGCCGGACTAGCGGGAGTTACGAGCAGTACTTC. It yields the protein CASSRTSGSYEQYF. The genes are TRBV5-1 and TRBJ2-7, with 13 nucleotides matching TRBD2. The CDR3 extends over 14 amino acids. V was pared by 4 bases and J by 4 bases, with 2 bases of the junction left unmatched. In germline, CDR1 is SGHRS, CDR2 YFSETQ.

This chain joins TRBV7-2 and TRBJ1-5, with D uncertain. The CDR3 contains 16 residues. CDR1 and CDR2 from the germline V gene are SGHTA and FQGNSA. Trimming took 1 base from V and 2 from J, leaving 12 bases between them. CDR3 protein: CASSLVGIAGNQPQHF. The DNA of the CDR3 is TGTGCCAGCAGCTTAGTGGGAATCGCGGGCAATCAGCCCCAGCATTTT.

DNA for the CDR3: TGTGCCAGCAGCTTGTATGGGGGACACCTCTACAATGAGCAGTTCTTC. As protein: CASSLYGGHLYNEQFF. The genes are TRBV5-4 and TRBJ2-1; tentative D call: TRBD1 (6 bases). The V end was cut by 1 base, the J end by 3 bases, with 14 bases between. Per germline, CDR1 SGHNT and CDR2 YYREEE (reference sequence). The CDR3 consists of 16 residues.

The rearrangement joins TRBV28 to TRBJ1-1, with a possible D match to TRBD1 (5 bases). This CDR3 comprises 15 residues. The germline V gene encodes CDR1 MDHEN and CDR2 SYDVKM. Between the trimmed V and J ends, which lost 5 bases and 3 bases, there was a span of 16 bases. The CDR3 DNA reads TGTGCCAGCAGTCCCGGGCAGGGATCGGACACTGAAGCTTTCTTT. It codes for CASSPGQGSDTEAFF.

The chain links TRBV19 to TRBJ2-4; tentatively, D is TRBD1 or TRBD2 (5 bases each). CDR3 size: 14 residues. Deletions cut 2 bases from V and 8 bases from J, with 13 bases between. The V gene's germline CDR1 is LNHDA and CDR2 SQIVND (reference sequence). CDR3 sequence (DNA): TGTGCCAGTAGTATAATCGGGGCTCGGGACATTCAGTACTTC. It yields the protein CASSIIGARDIQYF.

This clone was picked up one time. This CDR3 reads CASSPGLAMFSGANVLTF. CDR3 coding DNA: TGTGCCAGCAGCCCCGGACTAGCGATGTTCTCTGGGGCCAACGTCCTGACTTTC. V is TRBV7-3 and J is TRBJ2-6; TRBD2 matches 9 bases. The trim removed 5 bases at V and 0 bases at J, leaving 8 bases unmatched. The CDR3 is 18 residues long. The germline gives CDR1 SGHTA, CDR2 FQGTGA.

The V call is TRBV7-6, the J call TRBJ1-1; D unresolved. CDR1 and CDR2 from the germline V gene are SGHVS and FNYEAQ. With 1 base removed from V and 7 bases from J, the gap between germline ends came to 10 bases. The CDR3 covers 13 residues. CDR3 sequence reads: CASSLVPEGEAFF. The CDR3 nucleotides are TGTGCCAGCAGCTTAGTCCCGGAGGGTGAAGCTTTCTTT.

CDR3: CASSLGRREDTGELFF. The CDR3, as DNA: TGTGCCAGCAGCCTGGGGCGGCGGGAGGACACCGGGGAGCTGTTTTTT. The chain is built from TRBV28 and TRBJ2-2; 8 bases map to TRBD2. Germline values: CDR1 MDHEN, CDR2 SYDVKM. The CDR3 sequence is 16 residues long. V was pared by 6 bases and J by 3 bases, with 9 bases of the junction left unmatched. The variable domain in full, with the rest retrieved from reference TRBV28 and TRBJ2-2, is DVKVTQSSRYLVKRTGEKVFLECVQDMDHENMFWYRQDPGLGLRLIYFSYDVKMKEKGDIPEGYSVSREKKERFSLILESASTNQTSMYLCASSLGRREDTGELFFGEGSRLTVL.

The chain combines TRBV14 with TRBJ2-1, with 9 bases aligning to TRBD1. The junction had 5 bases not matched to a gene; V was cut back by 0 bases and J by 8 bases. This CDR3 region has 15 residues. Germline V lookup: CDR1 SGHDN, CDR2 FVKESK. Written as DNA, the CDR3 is TGTGCCAGCAGCCAAGATGGGCGGGACAGGGATGAGCAGTTCTTC. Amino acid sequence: CASSQDGRDRDEQFF.

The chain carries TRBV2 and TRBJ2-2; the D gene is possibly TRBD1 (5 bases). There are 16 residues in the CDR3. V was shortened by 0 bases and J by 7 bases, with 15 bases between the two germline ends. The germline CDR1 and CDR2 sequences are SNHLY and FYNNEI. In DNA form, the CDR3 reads TGTGCCAGCAGTGAAGCGGGCAGGGCGAACGGCGGGGAGCTGTTTTTT. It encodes CASSEAGRANGGELFF.

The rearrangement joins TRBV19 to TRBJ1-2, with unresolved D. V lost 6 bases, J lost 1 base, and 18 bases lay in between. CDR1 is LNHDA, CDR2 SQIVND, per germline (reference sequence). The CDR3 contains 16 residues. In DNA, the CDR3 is TGTGCCAGTAGCAATCAGAGACGGCCATTTAACTATGGCTACACCTTC. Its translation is CASSNQRRPFNYGYTF.

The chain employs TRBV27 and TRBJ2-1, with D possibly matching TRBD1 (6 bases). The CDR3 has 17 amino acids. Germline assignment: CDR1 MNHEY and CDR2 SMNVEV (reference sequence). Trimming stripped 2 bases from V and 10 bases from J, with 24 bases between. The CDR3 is CASSLIFGAGDLGEQFF. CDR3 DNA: TGTGCCAGCAGTTTAATCTTTGGGGCAGGGGACCTGGGAGAGCAGTTCTTC.

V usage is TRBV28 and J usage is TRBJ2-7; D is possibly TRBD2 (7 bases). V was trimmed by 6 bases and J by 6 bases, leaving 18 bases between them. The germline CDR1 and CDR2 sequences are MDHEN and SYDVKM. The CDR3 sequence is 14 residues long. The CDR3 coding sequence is TGTGCCAGCAGAGAGGGGGGGATAAACTCCGAGCAGTACTTC. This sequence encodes CASREGGINSEQYF.

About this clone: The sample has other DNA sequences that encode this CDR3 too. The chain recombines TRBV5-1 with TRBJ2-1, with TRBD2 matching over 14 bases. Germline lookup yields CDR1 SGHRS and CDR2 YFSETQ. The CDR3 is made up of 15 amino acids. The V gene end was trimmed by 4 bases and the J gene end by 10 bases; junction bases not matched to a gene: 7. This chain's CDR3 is CASSPGLAGEGEQFF. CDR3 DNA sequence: TGCGCCAGCAGCCCGGGACTAGCGGGAGAAGGGGAGCAGTTCTTC.

In nucleotides, the CDR3 is TGTGCCTGGCGAAACGAGCAGTACTTC. It yields the protein CAWRNEQYF. The chain has TRBV30 and TRBJ2-7; D call uncertain. There are 9 residues in the CDR3. V dropped 5 bases and J dropped 5 bases, with 4 bases sitting between them. CDR1 is GTSNPN, CDR2 SVGIG, per germline (reference sequence). Full variable domain (rest looked up from reference TRBV30 and TRBJ2-7): SQTIHQWPATLVQPVGSPLSLECTVEGTSNPNLYWYRQAAGRGLQLLFYSVGIGQISSEVPQNLSASRPQDRQFILSSKKLLLSDSGFYLCAWRNEQYFGPGTRLTVT.

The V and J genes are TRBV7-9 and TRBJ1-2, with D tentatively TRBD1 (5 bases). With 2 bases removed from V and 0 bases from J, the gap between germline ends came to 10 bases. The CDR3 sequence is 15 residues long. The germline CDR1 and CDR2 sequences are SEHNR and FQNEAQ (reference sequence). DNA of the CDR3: TGTGCCAGCAGCTTATTACCGACAGCTAACTATGGCTACACCTTC. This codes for CASSLLPTANYGYTF.

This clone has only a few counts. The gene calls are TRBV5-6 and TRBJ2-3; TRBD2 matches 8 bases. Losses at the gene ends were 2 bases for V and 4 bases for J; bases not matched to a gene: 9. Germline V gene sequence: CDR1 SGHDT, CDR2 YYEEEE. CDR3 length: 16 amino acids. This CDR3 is CASSFRAGAGSDTQYF. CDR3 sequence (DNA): TGTGCCAGCAGCTTTCGAGCGGGAGCTGGGTCAGATACGCAGTATTTT. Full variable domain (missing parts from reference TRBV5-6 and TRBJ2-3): DAGVTQSPTHLIKTRGQQVTLRCSPKSGHDTVSWYQQALGQGPQFIFQYYEEEERQRGNFPDRFSGHQFPNYSSELNVNALLLGDSALYLCASSFRAGAGSDTQYFGPGTRLTVL.

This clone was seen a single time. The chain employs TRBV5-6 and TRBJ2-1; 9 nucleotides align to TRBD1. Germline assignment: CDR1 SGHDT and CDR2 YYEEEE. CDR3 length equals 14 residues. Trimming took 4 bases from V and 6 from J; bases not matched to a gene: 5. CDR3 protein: CASSPTGQGNEQFF. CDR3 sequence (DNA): TGTGCCAGCAGCCCCACGGGACAGGGCAATGAGCAGTTCTTC.

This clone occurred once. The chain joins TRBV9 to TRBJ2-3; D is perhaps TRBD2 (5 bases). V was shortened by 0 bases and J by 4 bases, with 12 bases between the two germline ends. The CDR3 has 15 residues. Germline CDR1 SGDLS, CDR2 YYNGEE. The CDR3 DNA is TGTGCCAGCAGCGTAGTGGCTAGCTCCGCAGATACGCAGTATTTT. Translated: CASSVVASSADTQYF. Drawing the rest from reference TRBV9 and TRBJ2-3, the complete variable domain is DSGVTQTPKHLITATGQRVTLRCSPRSGDLSVYWYQQSLDQGLQFLIQYYNGEERAKGNILERFSAQQFPDLHSELNLSSLELGDSALYFCASSVVASSADTQYFGPGTRLTVL.

The CDR3 is CAASLPGVYNGYTF. DNA for the CDR3: TGTGCCGCTTCACTACCAGGGGTTTACAATGGCTACACCTTC. V is TRBV15 and J is TRBJ1-2, with D possibly matching TRBD1 (6 bases). The germline gives CDR1 LNHNV, CDR2 YYDKDF (reference sequence). The CDR3 is made up of 14 amino acids. V was cut by 11 bases and J by 6 bases, with 22 bases left in between.